This TCR beta chain appears in the sequencing data of a study of tumor-infiltrating lymphocytes in primary liver carcinoma. Across the study: Sample yields, roughly 3.5 to 7.13 million productive TCRbeta reads, were similar across the tissue types.

Starting from approximately 0.45 ug of total RNA, TCR beta cDNA was produced with a primer in the constant region. Slightly modified ARM-PCR, run as three nested multiplex PCR rounds, produced the TCR beta libraries. TRBV1-TRBV30 forward primers paired with a C-beta reverse primer were used in the first two PCR rounds, which ran roughly 9 cycles each. TCRdb re-analysed the multiplex PCR reads in MiXCR, keeping a single row per CDR3 protein. The data contain about 120,000 distinct CDR3 sequences, roughly three fifths of them singletons. The study co-extracted DNA and RNA from roughly 20-30 mg of unsorted bulk tissue. Histology found more than 80% viable tumor cells per sample. Concerning this clonotype: Its specificity is unknown.

CDR1 and CDR2 from the germline V gene are MNHEY and SVGEGT. The CDR3 length is 12 residues. General observations from the study: Overlap in tumor-adjacent and tumor-blood pairs fell below that of tumor region pairs.

V is TRBV6-2 or TRBV6-3 and J is TRBJ1-1, with D perhaps matching TRBD1 (5 bases). The sequencing input was liver tumor tissue from sampling region 1. Subset reported: tumor region T1, superior pole. The sequence derives from a woman aged 55-70 years with primary liver carcinoma and hepatitis B virus infection. The chain's CDR3 is CTRRGGNTEAFF. CDR3 in DNA: TGTACCCGCCGGGGGGGAAACACTGAAGCTTTCTTT.